This T cell receptor beta chain was recorded in a study of Ad26.COV2.S vaccination and SARS-CoV-2 variants. On the study more broadly: By the intramuscular route, Ad26.COV2.S was given once, or twice 56 days apart. Study-wide points: Placebo and vaccine recipients had non-spike TCR breadth that was similar.

Treatment denoted: around 19 received Ad26.COV2.S at low or high dose, single or two shots; about 5 received placebo; per-sample allocation not given. Sampling was performed 63 days after the first vaccine or placebo injection. This table comes from immunoSEQ multiplex PCR, and its TCRdb copy is limited to in-frame clones, with some not included. The table lists some 400,000 clones, 75% to 90% of them singletons. Per germline, CDR1 LGHDT and CDR2 YNNKEL (reference sequence). This CDR3 is built from 13 residues. Trimming took off 1 base at V and 3 bases at J, with 4 bases between the two ends. Concerning this clone: The antigen is undetermined. In the same sample, other DNA sequences code for this CDR3.

The rearrangement joins TRBV3-1 (or the pseudogene TRBV3-2) to TRBJ1-5; D is unresolved. This TCR came from a person aged 18-65 years who received the Ad26.COV2.S COVID-19 vaccine or a placebo. Sample: peripheral blood, taken in a trial of Ad26.COV2.S vaccine versus placebo. The CDR3 loop is CASSQGLNQPQHF. The CDR3, as DNA: TGTGCCAGCAGCCAAGGACTCAATCAGCCCCAGCATTTT.